One and the same sample provided the 28 T cell receptor beta chains below, sequenced in a study of CD8 T cells in Susac syndrome. RNA was extracted with the RNeasy kit, and a quantity of roughly 0.45 to 1 ug was reverse transcribed using random hexamers. A single record per CDR3 protein comes from TCRdb applying MiXCR to the immunoSEQ multiplex PCR reads. The data contain under 200,000 distinct CDR3 sequences, around 96% of them singletons. The sample consisted of CD4+ T cells from PBMCs. These receptors came from a human donor with Susac syndrome.

CDR3 in amino acids: CAWSPGYNYGYTF. DNA for the CDR3: TGTGCCTGGAGTCCAGGGTATAACTATGGCTACACCTTC. The rearrangement uses TRBV30 and TRBJ1-2; TRBD1 might be the D (5 bases). V shed 2 bases and J shed 1 base, with 8 bases lying between them. The CDR3 is made up of 13 amino acids. Germline assignment: CDR1 GTSNPN and CDR2 SVGIG (reference sequence).

V usage is TRBV24-1 and J usage is TRBJ2-3; TRBD1 or TRBD2 may be the D gene (6 bases each). This CDR3 region has 15 residues. V lost 4 bases, J lost 1 base, and 11 bases lay in between. Germline CDR1 KGHDR, CDR2 SFDVKD. CDR3 bases: TGTGCCACCAGTGAAGAGGGGGGCGGCACAGATACGCAGTATTTT. Protein: CATSEEGGGTDTQYF.

The genes are TRBV12-3 or TRBV12-4 and TRBJ1-2, with a possible D match to TRBD1 (6 bases). Between the trimmed V and J ends, which lost 6 bases and 7 bases, there was a span of 18 bases. The CDR3 has 14 amino acids. In DNA, the CDR3 is TGTGCCAGCAGATTTAGGGGGGCCGGGGGTGGCTACACCTTC. Translating gives CASRFRGAGGGYTF.

V is TRBV5-4 and J is TRBJ2-5, with D unresolved. Deletions cut 0 bases from V and 5 bases from J, with 11 bases between. Germline V gene lookup returns CDR1 SGHNT and CDR2 YYREEE (reference sequence). The CDR3 sequence is 14 residues long. CDR3 region: CASSLGGFYETQYF. As DNA, the CDR3 is TGTGCCAGCAGCTTGGGAGGATTTTACGAGACCCAGTACTTC.

The chain recombines TRBV11-1 with TRBJ2-7, with a possible D match to TRBD1 (6 bases). CDR1 is SGHAT and CDR2 is FQDESV in the germline V gene (reference sequence). This CDR3 contains 14 residues. Deletions cut 5 bases from V and 1 base from J, with 12 bases between. The CDR3 loop is CASSPQQGSYEQYF. CDR3 DNA sequence: TGTGCCAGCAGCCCGCAACAGGGTTCCTACGAGCAGTACTTC.

The V and J genes are TRBV5-4 and TRBJ2-1, with D possibly matching TRBD2 (6 bases). Germline V gene lookup returns CDR1 SGHNT and CDR2 YYREEE (reference sequence). V lost 4 bases and J 0 bases, leaving 17 bases between the germline ends. The CDR3 is made up of 17 amino acids. CDR3 sequence reads: CASSTRGADNSYNEQFF. CDR3 sequence (DNA): TGTGCCAGCAGCACCCGCGGGGCGGACAACTCCTACAATGAGCAGTTCTTC. The full variable domain, in which reference TRBV5-4 and TRBJ2-1 provide the parts outside the CDR3, is ETGVTQSPTHLIKTRGQQVTLRCSSQSGHNTVSWYQQALGQGPQFIFQYYREEENGRGNFPPRFSGLQFPNYSSELNVNALELDDSALYLCASSTRGADNSYNEQFFGPGTRLTVL.

The chain combines TRBV7-8 with TRBJ2-1; TRBD1 matches at 7 bases. V was pared by 6 bases and J by 7 bases, with 9 bases of the junction left unmatched. The CDR3 totals 14 residues. Germline V gene data show CDR1 as SGHVS and CDR2 as FQNEAQ. CDR3 sequence (DNA): TGTGCCAGCAGGCTTCAGAGGGGGCGGAATGAGCAGTTCTTC. This gives the protein CASRLQRGRNEQFF.

The V and J genes are TRBV7-9 and TRBJ1-2; D unresolved. The V gene's germline CDR1 is SEHNR and CDR2 FQNEAQ (reference sequence). V was pared by 6 bases and J by 8 bases, with 10 bases between. This CDR3 has 11 amino acids. The chain's CDR3 is CASSSPGGYTF. The CDR3 DNA reads as TGTGCCAGCAGTTCGCCGGGAGGCTACACCTTC. The complete variable domain, with remaining parts taken from reference TRBV7-9 and TRBJ1-2, reads DTGVSQNPRHKITKRGQNVTFRCDPISEHNRLYWYRQTLGQGPEFLTYFQNEAQLEKSRLLSDRFSAERPKGSFSTLEIQRTEQGDSAMYLCASSSPGGYTFGSGTRLTVV.

The CDR3 loop reads CASTKGDPKTDTQYF. The CDR3 coding sequence is TGTGCCAGCACAAAGGGGGACCCTAAAACAGATACGCAGTATTTT. V usage is TRBV7-2 and J usage is TRBJ2-3; possibly TRBD1 for D (6 bases). In germline, CDR1 is SGHTA, CDR2 FQGNSA. The V end was cut by 7 bases, the J end by 3 bases, with 17 bases between. This CDR3 has 15 residues.

V and J are TRBV4-1 and TRBJ2-6; 8 bases align to TRBD1. Germline V lookup: CDR1 MGHRA, CDR2 YSYEKL. Trimming at V came to 5 bases and at J to 2 bases, leaving 8 bases not matched to a gene. The CDR3 sequence is 17 residues long. The CDR3 DNA is TGCGCCAGCAGCAAATCCCAGGGGGCCCCTGGGGCCAACGTCCTGACTTTC. It yields the protein CASSKSQGAPGANVLTF.

The chain has TRBV6-2 or TRBV6-3 and TRBJ2-5, with 13 positions matching TRBD2. Germline lookup yields CDR1 MNHEY and CDR2 SVGEGT. The CDR3 runs to 15 residues. Trimming removed 5 bases from V and 5 bases from J; junction bases left unmatched: 5. The CDR3 region is CASSRGLAGVETQYF. As DNA, the CDR3 is TGTGCCAGCAGTCGCGGACTAGCGGGAGTTGAGACCCAGTACTTC.

The chain couples TRBV28 to TRBJ1-6, with 7 bases aligning to TRBD1. The germline gives CDR1 MDHEN, CDR2 SYDVKM. CDR3 size: 15 residues. The V segment lost 2 bases and the J segment 7 bases; nucleotides outside the gene matches: 5. The DNA for the CDR3 is TGTGCCAGCAGTTTACCCGGCAGGGGGAATTCACCCCTCCACTTT. This sequence encodes CASSLPGRGNSPLHF.

The rearrangement joins TRBV12-3 or TRBV12-4 to TRBJ2-7, with 11 bases identical to TRBD2. This CDR3 contains 14 residues. V shed 8 bases and J 8 bases; nucleotides not matched to a gene: 11. DNA of the CDR3: TGTGCCAGCTCCACACTAGCGGGGGCGGTGCAGCAGTACTTC. Amino acids: CASSTLAGAVQQYF.

The rearrangement joins TRBV5-1 to TRBJ1-2; 8 positions agree with TRBD1. V lost 4 bases and J lost 8; bases outside the gene matches: 10. CDR3 length: 14 amino acids. CDR1 and CDR2 (germline): SGHRS, YFSETQ. The CDR3 coding sequence is TGCGCCAGCAGCCAAGGACAGGGACAGTCCGGCTACACCTTC. Translation: CASSQGQGQSGYTF.

This clonotype showed up just once. The rearrangement joins TRBV29-1 to TRBJ2-7; TRBD1 is a possible D gene (6 bases). This CDR3 has 13 amino acids. CDR1 and CDR2 (germline): SQVTM, ANQGSEA. CDR3 bases: TGCGCAACCGGGCGGACAGACCCCTACGAGCAGTACTTC. Translation: CATGRTDPYEQYF.

The rearrangement links TRBV5-1 to TRBJ2-2; perhaps TRBD2 as D (6 bases). V lost 2 bases to trimming and J lost 0 bases, with 8 bases between them. This CDR3 region has 15 residues. Germline V CDR1 and CDR2: SGHRS, YFSETQ. CDR3 sequence reads: CASSFSGANTGELFF. The CDR3 DNA reads as TGCGCCAGCAGCTTTAGCGGAGCGAACACCGGGGAGCTGTTTTTT. Based on the CDR3 plus reference TRBV5-1 and TRBJ2-2, the full variable domain is KAGVTQTPRYLIKTRGQQVTLSCSPISGHRSVSWYQQTPGQGLQFLFEYFSETQRNKGNFPGRFSGRQFSNSRSEMNVSTLELGDSALYLCASSFSGANTGELFFGEGSRLTVL.

This chain links TRBV20-1 with TRBJ1-2, with D perhaps TRBD1 (5 bases). The CDR3 consists of 14 residues. CDR1 and CDR2 (germline): DFQATT, SNEGSKA (reference sequence). Trimming removed 4 bases at V and 4 bases at J, with 16 bases between. This CDR3 reads CSATRDEWGYGYTF. The CDR3 DNA reads as TGCAGTGCTACCCGGGACGAATGGGGCTATGGCTACACCTTC.

The chain recombines TRBV6-1 with TRBJ1-2; D perhaps matches TRBD1 (5 bases). V was trimmed by 6 bases and J by 8 bases, leaving 28 bases between them. Germline CDR1 is MNHNS and CDR2 is SASEGT. The CDR3 length is 17 residues. The CDR3 region has the DNA TGTGCCAGCAGCCTGGGCCAAAATTGGGGACGCCCCTGGGGCTACACCTTC. It codes for CASSLGQNWGRPWGYTF.

This clonotype appeared a few times. The genes are TRBV12-3 or TRBV12-4 and TRBJ2-7; unclear D gene. This CDR3 has 11 amino acids. Between the trimmed V and J ends, which lost 5 bases and 1 base, there was a span of 3 bases. The CDR3 loop reads CASSPSYEQYV. The CDR3 region has the DNA TGTGCCAGCAGTCCGTCCTACGAGCAGTACGTC.

The J gene is TRBJ2-7, the V gene TRBV6-6, with 10 bases matching TRBD1. Germline V gene lookup returns CDR1 MNHNY and CDR2 SVGAGI (reference sequence). This CDR3 has 15 residues. V dropped 6 bases and J dropped 5; count of bases not matched to a gene: 10. CDR3: CASSQTRDRGNEQYV. As DNA, the CDR3 is TGTGCCAGCAGCCAGACCCGGGACAGGGGAAACGAGCAGTACGTC.

This chain uses TRBV11-1 with TRBJ1-4; D is unclear. CDR3 size: 13 residues. V was shortened by 0 bases and J by 5 bases, with 4 bases between the two germline ends. The germline CDR1 and CDR2 sequences are SGHAT and FQDESV (reference sequence). The CDR3 sequence is CASSLAGNEKLFF. CDR3 DNA sequence: TGTGCCAGCAGCTTAGCCGGAAATGAAAAACTGTTTTTT.

This clonotype appeared once. The V gene is TRBV7-8, the J gene TRBJ2-3; the match to TRBD2 covers 9 bases. CDR1 SGHVS and CDR2 FQNEAQ come from the germline V gene. The CDR3 runs 17 residues. After removal of 6 bases from V and 2 bases from J, the junction contained 12 bases not matched to a gene. CDR3 region: CASSSNRLAAATDTQYF. The CDR3 DNA sequence: TGTGCCAGCAGTTCAAACCGACTAGCGGCGGCCACAGATACGCAGTATTTT.

This chain uses TRBV27 with TRBJ1-2, with 10 positions matching TRBD1. The V and J ends lost 5 bases and 8 bases, in that order; junction bases with no gene match: 5. Germline lookup yields CDR1 MNHEY and CDR2 SMNVEV (reference sequence). This CDR3 comprises 13 residues. CDR3 coding DNA: TGTGCCAGCAGTAACGACAGGGGGCGAGGCTACACCTTC. Its protein product is CASSNDRGRGYTF.

The rearrangement uses TRBV12-3 or TRBV12-4 and TRBJ1-1; D not certain. V was trimmed by 5 bases and J by 4 bases, leaving 14 bases between them. This CDR3 is 14 amino acids long. CDR3 DNA sequence: TGTGCCAGCAGTCCGGCGGGTAGGCGCACTGAAGCTTTCTTT. Its translation: CASSPAGRRTEAFF.

The rearrangement joins TRBV20-1 to TRBJ1-2; no firm D call. Trimming pared 6 bases from V and 0 bases from J, leaving 11 bases between. Germline CDR1 is DFQATT and CDR2 is SNEGSKA (reference sequence). The length of the CDR3 is 13 residues. The chain's CDR3 is CSARLTSNYGYTF. In nucleotides, the CDR3 is TGCAGTGCCCGCCTGACCTCTAACTATGGCTACACCTTC.

J is TRBJ2-3 and V is TRBV29-1, with TRBD1 matching over 9 bases. The CDR3 extends over 15 amino acids. The trim removed 8 bases at V and 1 base at J, leaving 10 bases unmatched. Per the germline V gene, CDR1 is SQVTM and CDR2 is ANQGSEA. CDR3: CSSWTGERGTDTQYF. The CDR3 DNA is TGCAGCTCCTGGACAGGGGAGAGAGGCACAGATACGCAGTATTTT.

This chain uses TRBV29-1 with TRBJ1-2; 11 bases are shared with TRBD1. The V and J ends lost 7 bases and 13 bases, in that order; junction bases with no gene match: 8. This CDR3 has 11 residues. Germline CDR1 is SQVTM and CDR2 is ANQGSEA. CDR3 in amino acids: CSGEDRGLPTF. CDR3 DNA: TGCAGCGGTGAGGACAGGGGGCTTCCCACCTTC.

The gene calls are TRBV20-1 and TRBJ2-6, with D possibly matching TRBD1 (5 bases). V lost 1 base to trimming and J lost 2 bases, with 6 bases between them. The CDR3 runs to 14 residues. CDR1 and CDR2 (germline): DFQATT, SNEGSKA (reference sequence). The CDR3, as DNA: TGCAGTGCTAGAGTGGGGCCTGGGGCCAACGTCCTGACTTTC. Residues: CSARVGPGANVLTF.